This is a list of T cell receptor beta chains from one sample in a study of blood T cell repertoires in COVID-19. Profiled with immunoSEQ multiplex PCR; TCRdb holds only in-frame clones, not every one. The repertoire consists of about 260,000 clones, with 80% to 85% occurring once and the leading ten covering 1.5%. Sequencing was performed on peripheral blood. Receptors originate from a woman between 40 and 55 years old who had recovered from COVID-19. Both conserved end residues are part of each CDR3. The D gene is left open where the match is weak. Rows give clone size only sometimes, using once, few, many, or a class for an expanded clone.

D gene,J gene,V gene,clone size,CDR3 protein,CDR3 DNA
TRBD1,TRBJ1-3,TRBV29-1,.,CSVTKRDSYTGNTIYF,TGCAGCGTTACTAAACGGGACAGTTATACTGGAAACACCATATATTTT
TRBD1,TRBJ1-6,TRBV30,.,CAWSAWTGVLYPLHF,TGTGCCTGGAGTGCTTGGACAGGAGTTTTATATCCCCTCCACTTT
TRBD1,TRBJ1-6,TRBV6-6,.,CASNPTGIVPSPLHF,TGTGCCAGCAACCCGACAGGGATCGTTCCCTCACCCCTCCACTTT
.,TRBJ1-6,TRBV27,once,CASSFNGQNSPLHF,TGTGCCAGCAGTTTCAACGGTCAAAATTCACCCCTCCACTTT
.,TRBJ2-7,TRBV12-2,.,CARGTSEAYEQYF,TGTGCAAGGGGGACTAGCGAGGCCTACGAGCAGTACTTC
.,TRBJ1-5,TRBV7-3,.,CASSPGDGQPQHF,TGTGCCAGCAGCCCAGGGGATGGTCAGCCCCAGCATTTT
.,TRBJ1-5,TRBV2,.,CASRSEADQPQHF,TGTGCCAGCAGGTCGGAGGCGGATCAGCCCCAGCATTTT
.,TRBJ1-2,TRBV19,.,CASIDNRDSYGYTF,TGTGCCAGTATCGATAACCGGGACTCCTACGGCTACACCTTC
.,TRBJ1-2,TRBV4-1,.,CASSQDPRARGPGYTF,TGCGCCAGCAGCCAAGATCCCCGAGCCAGGGGCCCTGGCTACACCTTC
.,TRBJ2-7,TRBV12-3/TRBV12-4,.,CASSLSNSYEQYF,TGTGCCAGCAGTTTGAGTAACTCATACGAGCAGTACTTC
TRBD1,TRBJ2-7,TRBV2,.,CASSDTGGKDEQYF,TGTGCCAGCAGTGATACAGGGGGGAAGGACGAGCAGTACTTC
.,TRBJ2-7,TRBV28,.,CASSSPGLATGYEQYF,TGTGCCAGCAGCAGCCCGGGGTTGGCTACCGGGTACGAGCAGTACTTC
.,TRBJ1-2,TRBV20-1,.,CSASPPQGIYGYTF,TGCAGTGCTAGTCCACCTCAGGGAATCTATGGCTACACCTTC
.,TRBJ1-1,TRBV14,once,CASSQVPAGTGAFF,TGTGCCAGCAGCCAAGTACCCGCCGGGACTGGAGCTTTCTTT
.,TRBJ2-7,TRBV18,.,CASSPPGASLEQYF,TGTGCCAGCTCACCACCGGGGGCCAGTCTGGAGCAGTACTTC
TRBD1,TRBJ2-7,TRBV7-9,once,CASSSRGETGVNEQYF,TGTGCCAGCAGCTCCCGCGGGGAGACAGGGGTCAACGAGCAGTACTTC
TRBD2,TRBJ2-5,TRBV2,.,CASTEGLAGSRETQYF,TGTGCCAGCACCGAGGGACTAGCGGGGTCGCGGGAGACCCAGTACTTC
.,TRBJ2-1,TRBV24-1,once,CATSDPQGDEQFF,TGTGCCACCAGTGATCCGCAGGGCGATGAGCAGTTCTTC
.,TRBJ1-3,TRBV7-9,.,CASSLGLNPSGNTIYF,TGTGCCAGCAGCTTAGGTCTAAACCCTTCTGGAAACACCATATATTTT
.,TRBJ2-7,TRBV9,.,CASSVNSHYEQYF,TGTGCCAGCAGCGTAAATAGCCACTACGAGCAGTACTTC
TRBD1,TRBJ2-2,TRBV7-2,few,CASSSMLMTGTGELFF,TGTGCCAGCAGCTCGATGTTAATGACAGGGACCGGGGAGCTGTTTTTT
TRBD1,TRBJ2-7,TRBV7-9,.,CASSLQGGYEQYF,TGTGCCAGCAGCCTACAGGGGGGATACGAGCAGTACTTC
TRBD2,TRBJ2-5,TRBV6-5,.,CASSATSGGVKTQYF,TGTGCCAGCAGCGCCACTAGCGGGGGGGTGAAGACCCAGTACTTC
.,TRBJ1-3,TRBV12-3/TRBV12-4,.,CASRTVAGNTIYF,TGTGCCAGCAGAACGGTGGCTGGAAACACCATATATTTT
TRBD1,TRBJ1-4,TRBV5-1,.,CASSTGQGWDNEKLFF,TGCGCCAGCAGCACCGGACAGGGATGGGATAATGAAAAACTGTTTTTT
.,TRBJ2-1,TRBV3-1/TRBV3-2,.,CASSVTQSSYNEQFF,TGTGCCAGCAGCGTTACACAGTCCTCCTACAATGAGCAGTTCTTC
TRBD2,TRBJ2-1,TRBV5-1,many,CASRALAGGPDNEQFF,TGCGCCAGCAGGGCCCTAGCGGGGGGTCCCGACAATGAGCAGTTCTTC
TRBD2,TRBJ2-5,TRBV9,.,CASSARERGDGETQYF,TGTGCCAGCAGCGCGAGGGAGCGGGGGGATGGAGAGACCCAGTACTTC
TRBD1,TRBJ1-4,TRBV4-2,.,CASGRGQGKEKLFF,TGTGCCAGCGGACGGGGACAGGGGAAGGAAAAACTGTTTTTT
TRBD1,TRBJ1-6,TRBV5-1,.,CASSLDRGQTPLHF,TGCGCCAGCAGTCTGGACAGGGGGCAGACACCCCTCCACTTT
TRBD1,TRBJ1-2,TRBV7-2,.,CASSTTGDYGYTF,TGTGCCAGCAGCACTACAGGGGACTATGGCTACACCTTC
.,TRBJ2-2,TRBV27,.,CASSFTAGELFF,TGTGCCAGCAGTTTTACGGCCGGGGAGCTGTTTTTT
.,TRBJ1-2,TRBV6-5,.,CASRPLQRPNYGYTF,TGTGCCAGCAGACCCCTTCAGAGGCCCAACTATGGCTACACCTTC
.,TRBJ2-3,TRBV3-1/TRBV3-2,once,CASSQNDRVPYTDTQYF,TGTGCCAGCAGCCAAAATGACAGAGTCCCCTACACAGATACGCAGTATTTT
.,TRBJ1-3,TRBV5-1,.,CASSLDPYSGNTIYF,TGCGCCAGCAGCTTGGATCCTTACTCTGGAAACACCATATATTTT
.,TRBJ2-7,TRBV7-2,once,CASSLVGATYEQYF,TGTGCCAGCAGCTTAGTAGGGGCGACCTACGAGCAGTACTTC
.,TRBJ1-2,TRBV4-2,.,CASSQLTEPNYGYTF,TGTGCCAGCAGCCAATTGACAGAGCCTAACTATGGCTACACCTTC
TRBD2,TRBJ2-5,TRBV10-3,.,CAISEALAGGKTQYF,TGTGCCATCAGTGAGGCGTTAGCGGGGGGGAAGACCCAGTACTTC
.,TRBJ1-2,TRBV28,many,CASSLSQTGYGYTF,TGTGCCAGCAGTTTATCCCAAACAGGGTACGGCTACACCTTC
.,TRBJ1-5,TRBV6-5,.,CASSRTRSWPQHF,TGTGCCAGCAGTCGGACACGCAGTTGGCCCCAGCATTTT
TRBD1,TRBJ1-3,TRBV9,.,CASSPGQTYSGNTIYF,TGTGCCAGCAGCCCGGGACAGACTTACTCTGGAAACACCATATATTTT
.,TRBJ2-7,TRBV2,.,CAGGTYEQYF,TGTGCCGGGGGCACCTACGAGCAGTACTTC
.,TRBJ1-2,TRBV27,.,CASRPLAANYGYTF,TGTGCCAGCAGACCGCTAGCGGCAAACTATGGCTACACCTTC
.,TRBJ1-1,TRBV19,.,CASSLTTGPVTEAFF,TGTGCCAGTAGTCTAACGACAGGCCCGGTCACTGAAGCTTTCTTT
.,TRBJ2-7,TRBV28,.,CASSLGLSGYYEQYF,TGTGCCAGCAGTTTAGGGCTTAGCGGATACTACGAGCAGTACTTC
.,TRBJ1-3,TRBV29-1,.,CSVAVSGNTIYF,TGCAGCGTTGCAGTCTCTGGAAACACCATATATTTT
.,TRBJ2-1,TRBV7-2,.,CASSLRHLSSYNEQFF,TGTGCCAGCAGCTTACGACACTTAAGCTCCTACAATGAGCAGTTCTTC
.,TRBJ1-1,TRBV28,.,CASSSPGLENTEAFF,TGTGCCAGCAGTTCTCCTGGACTGGAGAACACTGAAGCTTTCTTT
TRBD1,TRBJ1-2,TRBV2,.,CASRTEQGSGYTF,TGTGCCAGCAGGACAGAACAGGGGAGCGGCTACACCTTC
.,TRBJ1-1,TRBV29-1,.,CSVEDQSGVIEAFF,TGCAGCGTTGAAGATCAGTCGGGGGTTATTGAAGCTTTCTTT
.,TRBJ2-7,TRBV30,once,CAWSPVGSSYEQYF,TGTGCCTGGAGTCCCGTCGGGAGCTCCTACGAGCAGTACTTC
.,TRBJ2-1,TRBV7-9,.,CASSSYEIEQFF,TGTGCCAGCAGCTCATACGAGATTGAGCAGTTCTTC
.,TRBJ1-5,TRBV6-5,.,CASSPDRNQPQHF,TGTGCCAGCAGTCCGGACAGAAATCAGCCCCAGCATTTT
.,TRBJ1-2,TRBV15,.,CATSRDKGVGYGYTF,TGTGCCACCAGCAGAGATAAAGGGGTTGGCTATGGCTACACCTTC
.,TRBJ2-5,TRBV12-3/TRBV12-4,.,CASSLGSPGTQYF,TGTGCCAGCAGTTTAGGATCTCCGGGGACCCAGTACTTC
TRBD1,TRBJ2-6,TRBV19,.,CASSIGQGYSGANVLTF,TGTGCCAGTAGTATCGGACAGGGTTATTCTGGGGCCAACGTCCTGACTTTC